This TCR beta chain was observed in a study of pediatric ulcerative colitis. During colonoscopy, one to two rectal pinch biopsies were collected. Overall study findings and caveats: Substantially fewer templates came from a couple of patients' blood samples.

Sequencing was at survey level. This table comes from immunoSEQ multiplex PCR, and its TCRdb copy is limited to in-frame clones, with some not included. The sample includes tens of thousands of clones, 65% to 80% seen only once; the top ten take around 7.8%. This clone appeared once. Its target is unknown. This receptor was obtained from a boy between 5 and 17 years old with severe ulcerative colitis. What was sequenced was gut tissue.

The CDR3 reads CASSEDRVGKNIQYF. The CDR3 nucleotides read TGTGCCAGCAGCGAAGACAGGGTAGGGAAAAACATTCAGTACTTC. The chain joins TRBV9 to TRBJ2-4; 7 nucleotides agree with TRBD1. CDR1 SGDLS and CDR2 YYNGEE come from the germline V gene. With V trimmed by 3 bases and J by 4 bases, 7 bases remained unmatched. The length of the CDR3 is 15 residues.